These 18 T cell receptor beta chains were all obtained from the same sample, sequenced in a study of shared clonotypes between healthy human individuals (TCRdb year 2020). Library preparation was by the immunoSEQ multiplex PCR assay. The table comes from immuneACCESS by way of TCRdb, which keeps in-frame sequences with V and J called. Part of the clones is missing from these tables; in studies checked, under half for an unresolved V gene and the rest for unknown reasons. This sample holds hundreds of thousands of clones; 70% to 80% were observed only once. Of the sample, roughly 13% falls within the top ten clones. Sequenced sample: PBMCs. All receptors derive from a woman between 40 and 55 years old in good health. Some clones in this sample may be carry-over from other donors' samples.

The rearrangement links TRBV6-5 to TRBJ1-4, with 7 nucleotides matching TRBD1. With V trimmed by 2 bases and J by 8 bases, 8 bases remained unmatched. This CDR3 is 15 amino acids long. Germline lookup yields CDR1 MNHEY and CDR2 SVGAGI. CDR3 sequence: CASSYKGGVGEKLFF. In DNA form, the CDR3 reads TGTGCCAGCAGTTACAAAGGGGGCGTTGGAGAAAAACTGTTTTTT.

This clone was picked up a small number of times. The V call is TRBV7-9, the J call TRBJ2-7; 8 nucleotides agree with TRBD1. Per germline, CDR1 SEHNR and CDR2 FQNEAQ (reference sequence). J lost 6 bases, V lost 1 base, and 5 bases had no gene match. This CDR3 contains 14 residues. CDR3 in amino acids: CASSLDTGGGEQYF. DNA of the CDR3: TGTGCCAGCAGCTTAGACACAGGGGGTGGCGAGCAGTACTTC.

This clone was found a few times. V and J are TRBV28 and TRBJ2-3; 7 bases map to TRBD2. The CDR3 is made up of 17 amino acids. Trimming took 2 bases from V and 2 from J; bases not matched to a gene: 10. Germline-derived CDR1 and CDR2 are MDHEN and SYDVKM. Here the CDR3 reads CASSLGRAETPTDTQYF. DNA of the CDR3: TGTGCCAGCAGTTTAGGGAGGGCCGAAACCCCCACAGATACGCAGTATTTT.

Only a few counts were recorded for this clone. V is TRBV28 and J is TRBJ1-6; D is unclear. Trimming left V 8 bases short and J 7 bases short, with 12 bases between. The CDR3 spans 13 residues. Looked up from germline, CDR1 is MDHEN and CDR2 is SYDVKM. In DNA, the CDR3 is TGTGCCAGCCGGGTGTTAAGGAATTCACCCCTCCACTTT. It specifies CASRVLRNSPLHF.

The J gene is TRBJ2-5, the V gene TRBV6-1; possibly TRBD1 for D (5 bases). The germline CDR1 and CDR2 sequences are MNHNS and SASEGT. V lost 4 bases, J lost 2 bases, and 11 bases lay in between. This CDR3 comprises 14 residues. In DNA, the CDR3 is TGTGCCAGCAGTGTCGGCAGACAGCAAGAGACCCAGTACTTC. This sequence encodes CASSVGRQQETQYF.

The chain uses TRBV5-4 and TRBJ1-5; D unresolved. The CDR3 runs to 13 residues. The ends were cut back, 0 bases at V and 6 bases at J, with 7 bases in the middle. From germline, CDR1 is SGHNT and CDR2 YYREEE (reference sequence). CDR3 in DNA: TGTGCCAGCAGCTTGGGGTGGGGTCAGCCCCAGCATTTT. Amino acids: CASSLGWGQPQHF.

V usage is TRBV19 and J usage is TRBJ1-5; 10 bases match TRBD1. The CDR3 has 14 residues. Germline CDR1 reads LNHDA; CDR2 reads SQIVND (reference sequence). V dropped 7 bases and J dropped 6; count of bases not matched to a gene: 6. CDR3 coding DNA: TGTGCCAGTACAGGACAGGGGGATTCTCAGCCCCAGCATTTT. This sequence encodes CASTGQGDSQPQHF.

This sequence joins TRBV7-8 and TRBJ1-4; no reliable D call. The CDR3 has 14 amino acids. Trimming took 0 bases from V and 8 from J, leaving 10 bases between them. The germline gives CDR1 SGHVS, CDR2 FQNEAQ. The chain's CDR3 is CASSLAVEVEKLFF. CDR3 in DNA: TGTGCCAGCAGCTTAGCAGTGGAGGTCGAAAAACTGTTTTTT.

Remarks on this clone: Given a far larger clone just one base away, this is likely a sequencing read error. The chain combines TRBV20-1 with TRBJ1-2, with no clear D. Germline CDR1 reads DFQATT; CDR2 reads SNEGSKA (reference sequence). The CDR3 is made up of 11 amino acids. CDR3 DNA: TGCAGTGCCGGACGTGGGGAAGGCTACAACTTC. It codes for CSAGRGEGYNF.

The chain uses TRBV19 and TRBJ1-5, with TRBD1 as a possible D gene (6 bases). CDR3 size: 16 residues. CDR1 and CDR2 (germline): LNHDA, SQIVND (reference sequence). The ends were cut back, 2 bases at V and 2 bases at J, with 13 bases in the middle. CDR3 residues: CASSIQGRVGNQPQHF. CDR3 nucleotides: TGTGCCAGTAGTATACAGGGGCGAGTAGGCAATCAGCCCCAGCATTTT.

The chain is built from TRBV11-2 and TRBJ2-7; D not resolved. The germline V and J ends were trimmed by 2 bases and 4 bases, with 6 bases remaining between them. Per germline, CDR1 SGHAT and CDR2 FQNNGV. This CDR3 is 12 amino acids long. The CDR3 DNA sequence: TGTGCCAGCAGCTTATACCAATACGAGCAGTACTTC. Its protein is CASSLYQYEQYF.

This sequence joins TRBV6-6 and TRBJ1-2, with D tentatively TRBD1 (5 bases). Trimming removed 7 bases from V and 8 bases from J, with 20 bases in between. Germline assignment: CDR1 MNHNY and CDR2 SVGAGI (reference sequence). The CDR3 is made up of 14 amino acids. The CDR3: CASTSTLTVSGYTF. The CDR3 DNA follows: TGTGCCAGCACCTCCACGCTGACAGTGTCGGGCTACACCTTC.

This chain uses TRBV7-3 with TRBJ2-7; 9 bases fit TRBD1. Germline V gene data show CDR1 as SGHTA and CDR2 as FQGTGA. V dropped 10 bases and J dropped 2; count of bases not matched to a gene: 9. The CDR3 length is 14 residues. This chain's CDR3 is CATVRQGVPYEQYF. CDR3 sequence (DNA): TGTGCCACCGTTCGACAGGGGGTTCCCTACGAGCAGTACTTC.

The chain is built from TRBV6-6 and TRBJ2-2; TRBD2 aligns across 14 bases. The V segment lost 11 bases and the J segment 3 bases; nucleotides outside the gene matches: 8. From germline, CDR1 is MNHNY and CDR2 SVGAGI (reference sequence). The CDR3 covers 16 residues. CDR3 bases: TGTGCCTCAAAGGGACTAGCGGGAGAGCACACCGGGGAGCTGTTTTTT. This gives the protein CASKGLAGEHTGELFF.

CDR3 in amino acids: CASSPLRDSNTDTQYF. The DNA of the CDR3 is TGTGCCAGCAGCCCCCTCCGGGACAGCAACACAGATACGCAGTATTTT. This rearrangement joins TRBV28 to TRBJ2-3; TRBD1 matches 7 bases. This CDR3 has 16 residues. Looked up from germline, CDR1 is MDHEN and CDR2 is SYDVKM. The junction had 11 bases not matched to a gene; V was cut back by 6 bases and J by 2 bases.

This sequence joins TRBV27 and TRBJ2-1, with 15 nucleotides matching TRBD2. J gave up 2 bases and V 5 bases, and 4 bases lay outside the gene matches. The germline CDR1 and CDR2 sequences are MNHEY and SMNVEV (reference sequence). This CDR3 comprises 17 residues. Here the CDR3 DNA reads TGTGCCAGCAGTCCCGGGACTAGCGGGAGGACCTACAATGAGCAGTTCTTC. It translates to CASSPGTSGRTYNEQFF.

V usage is TRBV19 and J usage is TRBJ2-7; possibly TRBD1 for D (5 bases). The CDR3 covers 14 residues. Trimming removed 5 bases at V and 0 bases at J, with 11 bases between. Germline CDR1 and CDR2: LNHDA and SQIVND (reference sequence). In DNA, the CDR3 is TGTGCCAGTAGTCCGACGACAGACTCCTACGAGCAGTACTTC. Translating it yields CASSPTTDSYEQYF.

In the case of this clone: Germline and junction disagree at one end, which may indicate a read error. Other DNA variants within this sample encode the same CDR3. V usage is TRBV5-5 and J usage is TRBJ2-6; a weak D match, TRBD1 (5 bases). CDR1 and CDR2 (germline): SGHKS, YYEKEE (reference sequence). The CDR3 contains 16 residues. The CDR3 spells CASSLVQGSGANVLTF. CDR3 DNA sequence: TGCGCCAGCAGCTTGGTGCAGGGTTCTGGGGCCAACGTCCTGACTTTC.